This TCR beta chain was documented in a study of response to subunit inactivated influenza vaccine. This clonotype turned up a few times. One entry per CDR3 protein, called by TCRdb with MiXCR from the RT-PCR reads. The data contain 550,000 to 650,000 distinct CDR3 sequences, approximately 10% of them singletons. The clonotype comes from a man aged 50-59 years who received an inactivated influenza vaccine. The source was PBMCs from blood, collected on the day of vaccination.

This CDR3 reads CASSPTGTSDYEQYF. The CDR3 DNA is TGTGCCAGCTCCCCGACCGGGACTAGCGACTACGAGCAGTACTTC. The chain links TRBV18 to TRBJ2-7; 10 bases agree with TRBD2. The CDR3 sequence is 15 residues long. From germline, CDR1 is KGHSH and CDR2 LQKENI. V gave up 6 bases and J gave up 3 bases; unmatched junction bases: 8.